The text below deals with one TCR beta chain. This CDR3 is also generated by other DNA sequences in the sample. Some clones are missing from TCRdb's copy, which holds only in-frame ones; the method was immunoSEQ multiplex PCR. This table holds fewer than 400,000 clones, roughly 71% found once. This record comes from a study of cytotoxic CD8 clonotypes in ibrutinib-treated CLL. Trimming cost V 5 bases and J 0 bases, with 11 bases left between them. The germline CDR1 and CDR2 sequences are MNHEY and SMNVEV (reference sequence). This CDR3 is 14 amino acids long. The material was PBMCs, obtained after 36 months of ibrutinib treatment. J is TRBJ2-7 and V is TRBV27; perhaps D is TRBD1 or TRBD2 (5 bases each). This clonotype originated in a human donor with chronic lymphocytic leukemia. CDR3 sequence (DNA): TGTGCCAGCAGTCCCCGGGGCGGCTCCTACGAGCAGTACTTC. It is translated as CASSPRGGSYEQYF.